The following is a T cell receptor beta chain sequence with its context. Its antigen is as yet unknown. TCRdb re-called the reads through MiXCR, storing one row per CDR3 protein. The sample records just over 450,000 distinct CDR3 sequences, approximately 40% being singletons. Trimming shortened V by 1 base and J by 3 bases, and 7 bases separated the two germline ends. This CDR3 is 13 amino acids long. Germline V gives CDR1 LNHNV, CDR2 YYDKDF (reference sequence). The sample belongs to a study of T cell repertoires in cytomegalovirus infection. Whole-study context: Public TCR beta signatures marked donors with CMV infection and the matching HLA.

The study's findings and limits: Pooled public TCR beta family frequency picked out CMV carriers with the relevant HLA. It was HLA-C-restricted CMV-specific TCR beta clonotypes that dominated the response ex vivo.

This TCR came from a human donor in good health (CMV status not recorded). Some clones in this sample may be carry-over from other donors' samples. The starting material was cultured PBMCs, obtained from culture after CMV antigen stimulation. This chain links TRBV15 with TRBJ2-7; unclear D gene. The CDR3 coding sequence is TGTGCCACCAGCAGAGGGTTAAGCTACGAGCAGTACTTC. It codes for CATSRGLSYEQYF.